These 19 T cell receptor beta chains were all obtained from the same sample, sequenced in a study of human T cells and chemical hapten exposure. MiXCR was run by TCRdb on the RACE reads, yielding one entry per CDR3 protein. The sample comprises approximately 80,000 distinct CDR3 sequences, 7.5% to 9.5% of which are singletons, and about 1.4% rests with the top ten. Time point here: patch test 1, 2 weeks after DPC sensitization. The treatment is: therapeutic diphenylcyclopropenone sensitization with weekly scalp DPC. The sample consisted of whole blood, taken in connection with sensitization to the hapten diphenylcyclopropenone (DPC). The origin of the receptors is a woman aged 25-40 years with alopecia areata. Some clones in this sample may be carry-over from other donors' samples.

This clonotype was seen at least ten times. CDR3 loop: CASSQVVGSPNTEAFF. The DNA for the CDR3 is TGTGCCAGCAGCCAAGTCGTTGGGTCGCCGAACACTGAAGCTTTCTTT. The J gene is TRBJ1-1, the V gene TRBV3-1, with D unresolved. CDR1 and CDR2 (germline): LGHDT, YNNKEL (reference sequence). V was clipped by 1 base and J by 1 base, with 13 bases between them. This CDR3 region has 16 residues.

The table lists this clonotype with a few counts. The chain carries TRBV27 and TRBJ2-2, with no clear D. Germline V gene sequence: CDR1 MNHEY, CDR2 SMNVEV (reference sequence). This CDR3 contains 13 residues. V shed 2 bases and J shed 4 bases, with 5 bases lying between them. The CDR3 DNA sequence: TGTGCCAGCAGTTTAATTTGCACCGGGGAGCTGTTTTTT. Encoded protein: CASSLICTGELFF.

This clonotype was observed a few times. V usage is TRBV9 and J usage is TRBJ1-6; TRBD1 is a possible D gene (6 bases). Germline V gene sequence: CDR1 SGDLS, CDR2 YYNGEE. The CDR3 covers 15 residues. Trimming cost V 2 bases and J 9 bases, with 15 bases left between them. The CDR3 coding sequence is TGTGCCAGCAGCGTGGGGCAGGGGAGTGCTTCACCCCTCCACTTT. Translated, it gives CASSVGQGSASPLHF.

This clonotype came up a few times. The chain uses TRBV6-5 and TRBJ1-2; D is possibly TRBD1 (6 bases). Per germline, CDR1 MNHEY and CDR2 SVGAGI. The CDR3 runs to 15 residues. The germline V and J ends were trimmed by 6 bases and 3 bases, with 17 bases remaining between them. The CDR3 DNA is TGTGCCAGCAGCTACGTCGCGGGGGGCGACTATGGCTACACCTTC. Translated: CASSYVAGGDYGYTF.

This clonotype was detected ten times or more. The V and J genes are TRBV10-3 and TRBJ2-1, with 10 bases aligning to TRBD2. CDR3 length: 13 amino acids. Trimming took 7 bases from V and 8 from J; bases not matched to a gene: 5. Germline V gene lookup returns CDR1 ENHRY and CDR2 SYGVKD. The CDR3 DNA is TGTGCCATCATTAAGCTAGCGGGGGATGAGCAGTTCTTC. Its protein is CAIIKLAGDEQFF.

V is TRBV2 and J is TRBJ1-1; 7 bases are shared with TRBD1. Germline CDR1 is SNHLY and CDR2 is FYNNEI. This CDR3 contains 13 residues. With 8 bases clipped from V and 3 bases from J, the junction kept 6 bases outside the gene matches. The CDR3 reads CASQTGPYTEAFF. Here the CDR3 DNA reads TGTGCCAGCCAGACAGGGCCGTACACTGAAGCTTTCTTT.

The chain's CDR3 is CAARRGGETQYF. In DNA, the CDR3 is TGTGCCGCCAGGCGGGGCGGGGAGACCCAGTACTTC. The chain combines TRBV2 with TRBJ2-5, with D perhaps matching TRBD2 (6 bases). CDR3 length: 12 amino acids. V shed 11 bases and J shed 5 bases, with 15 bases lying between them. CDR1 and CDR2 (germline): SNHLY, FYNNEI. Filled out from reference TRBV2 and TRBJ2-5, the complete variable domain reads EPEVTQTPSHQVTQMGQEVILRCVPISNHLYFYWYRQILGQKVEFLVSFYNNEISEKSEIFDDQFSVERPDGSNFTLKIRSTKLEDSAMYFCAARRGGETQYFGPGTRLLVL.

This clonotype was seen a few times. The chain employs TRBV3-1 and TRBJ1-2; 7 positions agree with TRBD1. Germline V gives CDR1 LGHDT, CDR2 YNNKEL (reference sequence). The CDR3 has 15 amino acids. V shed 3 bases and J 4 bases; nucleotides not matched to a gene: 8. The CDR3 bases are TGTGCCAGCAGCCACACGCTTGACAGGGTCTATGGCTACACCTTC. Residues: CASSHTLDRVYGYTF.

This clonotype was seen many times. The V gene is TRBV6-5, the J gene TRBJ1-6; no clear D gene. Between the trimmed V and J ends, which lost 6 bases and 8 bases, there was a span of 11 bases. The CDR3 covers 13 residues. Germline V lookup: CDR1 MNHEY, CDR2 SVGAGI. The CDR3 sequence: CASSWGNDSPLHF. The CDR3 region has the DNA TGTGCCAGCAGCTGGGGAAACGATTCACCCCTCCACTTT.

The chain carries TRBV7-8 and TRBJ1-4, with D hard to call. Germline values: CDR1 SGHVS, CDR2 FQNEAQ. V was pared by 4 bases and J by 7 bases, with 16 bases between. The CDR3 runs to 15 residues. CDR3: CASSSSLVEGEKLFF. CDR3 DNA: TGTGCCAGCAGCTCATCATTGGTGGAAGGTGAAAAACTGTTTTTT.

This clonotype was recorded at least ten times. This chain links TRBV20-1 with TRBJ1-3, with D unclear. The CDR3 consists of 15 residues. The germline V and J ends were trimmed by 3 bases and 2 bases, with 14 bases remaining between them. Looked up from germline, CDR1 is DFQATT and CDR2 is SNEGSKA (reference sequence). CDR3: CSASYGKTTGNTIYF. The CDR3 DNA reads as TGCAGTGCTAGTTATGGGAAAACTACTGGAAACACCATATATTTT.

This clonotype was seen repeatedly, ten times or more. The chain has TRBV14 and TRBJ2-7, with 8 bases that match TRBD2. Germline values: CDR1 SGHDN, CDR2 FVKESK. With 4 bases clipped from V and 6 bases from J, the junction kept 11 bases outside the gene matches. The CDR3 consists of 15 residues. The CDR3 DNA sequence: TGTGCCAGCAGCCTCGGGACTAGTGCGGCGGGCGAGCAGTACTTC. Its translation: CASSLGTSAAGEQYF.

In this sample, this clonotype turned up many times. The chain couples TRBV3-1 to TRBJ2-3; unclear D gene. CDR1 and CDR2 from the germline V gene are LGHDT and YNNKEL (reference sequence). The CDR3 sequence is 15 residues long. Trimming removed 0 bases at V and 2 bases at J, with 9 bases between. The CDR3 spells CASSQDGFPTDTQYF. CDR3 sequence (DNA): TGTGCCAGCAGCCAAGACGGGTTCCCCACAGATACGCAGTATTTT.

This clonotype was picked up a small number of times. This chain connects TRBV2 to TRBJ2-3; D may be TRBD1 or TRBD2 (5 bases each). Germline-derived CDR1 and CDR2 are SNHLY and FYNNEI. V was pared by 5 bases and J by 6 bases, with 15 bases between. This CDR3 has 14 amino acids. CDR3 amino acids: CASSQVGGTDTQYF. In nucleotides, the CDR3 is TGTGCCAGCAGTCAGGTTGGGGGTACGGATACGCAGTATTTT. The entire variable domain, with the rest obtained from reference TRBV2 and TRBJ2-3, is as follows: EPEVTQTPSHQVTQMGQEVILRCVPISNHLYFYWYRQILGQKVEFLVSFYNNEISEKSEIFDDQFSVERPDGSNFTLKIRSTKLEDSAMYFCASSQVGGTDTQYFGPGTRLTVL.

This clonotype was recorded at least ten times. This chain connects TRBV7-9 to TRBJ1-1; 7 bases line up with TRBD1. Germline V gene data show CDR1 as SEHNR and CDR2 as FQNEAQ (reference sequence). This CDR3 has 15 amino acids. Trimming cost V 5 bases and J 1 base; bases outside gene matches: 7. The CDR3 sequence: CASSIQGGKNTEAFF. CDR3 DNA: TGTGCCAGCAGCATCCAGGGGGGAAAGAACACTGAAGCTTTCTTT. The entire variable domain, with the rest obtained from reference TRBV7-9 and TRBJ1-1, is as follows: DTGVSQNPRHKITKRGQNVTFRCDPISEHNRLYWYRQTLGQGPEFLTYFQNEAQLEKSRLLSDRFSAERPKGSFSTLEIQRTEQGDSAMYLCASSIQGGKNTEAFFGQGTRLTVV.

The chain uses TRBV29-1 and TRBJ1-2; 8 bases are a match to TRBD1. Trimming cost V 2 bases and J 6 bases; bases outside gene matches: 5. The CDR3 consists of 13 residues. CDR1 and CDR2 from the germline V gene are SQVTM and ANQGSEA. CDR3 DNA sequence: TGCAGCGTTGAACTGGTCAGGGGGCATGGCTACACCTTC. It encodes CSVELVRGHGYTF.

This clonotype was recorded many times. The chain is built from TRBV2 and TRBJ1-4; TRBD1 matches 7 bases. Unmatched junction bases numbered 8, after V lost 6 bases and J lost 7 bases. The CDR3 is 14 amino acids. In germline, CDR1 is SNHLY, CDR2 FYNNEI. The CDR3 DNA follows: TGTGCCAGCAGACAGACAGGGACCACTGAAAAACTGTTTTTT. It specifies CASRQTGTTEKLFF.

This clonotype was counted between two and nine times. The chain employs TRBV12-3 or TRBV12-4 and TRBJ1-2, with a tentative D call TRBD1 (6 bases). This CDR3 is 17 amino acids long. Deletions cut 5 bases from V and 1 base from J, with 20 bases between. The CDR3 is CASSPFGGKGGNYGYTF. Here the CDR3 DNA reads TGTGCCAGCAGTCCTTTTGGGGGCAAGGGAGGTAACTATGGCTACACCTTC.

This clonotype has a count of ten or more. One end of the junction does not line up with germline, which may come from a read error. The V and J genes are TRBV20-1 and TRBJ2-1; D is perhaps TRBD1 or TRBD2 (5 bases each). CDR3 length equals 16 residues. Germline lookup yields CDR1 DFQATT and CDR2 SNEGSKA (reference sequence). The CDR3, as DNA: TGCAGTGCCAGAGATAACAGGACCCCACGGGGTCGTGAGCAGTTCTTC. It encodes CSARDNRTPRGREQFF.